Sequencing of this T cell receptor (beta chain) was carried out in a study of T cell responses to AZD1222 COVID-19 vaccine. Study details: Second doses at about 4 or about 12 weeks were pooled.

The protocol was immunoSEQ multiplex PCR, while the TCRdb copy is restricted to in-frame clones and leaves out a portion. This sample has 130,000 to 150,000 clones, with roughly 88% found just once. The CDR3 runs 15 residues. With 5 bases clipped from V and 5 bases from J, the junction kept 7 bases outside the gene matches. The germline CDR1 and CDR2 sequences are SGHVS and FNYEAQ. This chain joins TRBV7-6 and TRBJ2-1; 9 bases line up with TRBD1. The specimen comprised peripheral blood, sampled on day 0 of AZD1222 vaccination. This receptor was obtained from an adult in good health. The CDR3 here is CASSQMTGGNNEQFF. The CDR3 nucleotides are TGTGCCAGCAGCCAGATGACAGGGGGAAACAATGAGCAGTTCTTC. Based on the CDR3 plus reference TRBV7-6 and TRBJ2-1, the full variable domain is GAGVSQSPRYKVTKRGQDVALRCDPISGHVSLYWYRQALGQGPEFLTYFNYEAQQDKSGLPNDRFSAERPEGSISTLTIQRTEQRDSAMYRCASSQMTGGNNEQFFGPGTRLTVL.